This is a list of T cell receptor beta chains from one sample in a study of early T cells in non-severe SARS-CoV-2 infection. TCRdb re-called the 5' RACE reads through MiXCR, storing one row per CDR3 protein. Of over 45,000 distinct CDR3 sequences listed, about 16% were seen once; the top ten hold 4.1%. The sample in question was whole blood, obtained at baseline. The receptors were sampled from an adult who was a healthcare worker with PCR-confirmed SARS-CoV-2 infection or an uninfected control (not recorded which). The CDR3 runs from the conserved cysteine through the conserved F or W. D genes are given only for firm matches. Only some rows state a clone size, as once, few, many or a class for expanded clones.

>-|many|TRBJ2-7|TRBV7-8
CASSLEDRYEQYF
TGTGCCAGCAGCTTAGAGGACCGCTACGAGCAGTACTTC
>-|many|TRBJ1-5|TRBV19
CASSIPQINQPQHF
TGTGCCAGTAGTATTCCACAGATCAATCAGCCCCAGCATTTT
>-|medium-sized|TRBJ1-1|TRBV18
CASSVGRGNTEAFF
TGTGCCAGCTCAGTCGGGAGAGGAAACACTGAAGCTTTCTTT
>TRBD2|few|TRBJ2-1|TRBV6-6
CASLGTSGTISYNEQFF
TGTGCCAGCCTCGGGACTAGCGGAACAATCTCCTACAATGAGCAGTTCTTC
>-|-|TRBJ2-5|TRBV20-1
CSARPTAGGGETQYF
TGCAGTGCTAGACCCACCGCCGGGGGTGGAGAGACCCAGTACTTC
>TRBD1|-|TRBJ2-7|TRBV5-1
CASSPRTGDEQYF
TGCGCCAGCAGCCCACGGACAGGGGACGAGCAGTACTTC
>TRBD2|-|TRBJ2-5|TRBV28
CASRSWREAQETQYF
TGTGCCAGCAGGTCGTGGCGGGAGGCCCAAGAGACCCAGTACTTC
>-|-|TRBJ2-1|TRBV5-5
CASSFAGVPRGNEQFF
TGTGCCAGCAGCTTTGCAGGGGTCCCTAGAGGCAATGAGCAGTTCTTC
>TRBD2|few|TRBJ2-7|TRBV7-8
CASSLTSGGAYEQYF
TGTGCCAGCAGCTTAACTTCGGGGGGGGCCTACGAGCAGTACTTC
>TRBD2|-|TRBJ2-3|TRBV18
CASSQGLAGVWDTQYF
TGTGCCAGCTCCCAGGGACTAGCGGGAGTTTGGGATACGCAGTATTTT
>TRBD1|few|TRBJ2-7|TRBV4-1
CASSQRQGASDEQYF
TGCGCCAGCAGCCAGCGACAGGGGGCGTCGGACGAGCAGTACTTC
>TRBD2|-|TRBJ2-3|TRBV7-6
CASSLESGGQDTDTQYF
TGTGCCAGCAGCTTAGAAAGCGGGGGTCAGGACACAGATACGCAGTATTTT
>-|-|TRBJ2-2|TRBV6-1
CASSGVTGGVYTGELFF
TGTGCCAGCAGTGGCGTGACTGGAGGGGTGTACACCGGGGAGCTGTTTTTT
>TRBD1|many|TRBJ2-1|TRBV2
CASSANRGPSYNEQFF
TGTGCCAGCAGTGCCAACAGGGGTCCGTCCTACAATGAGCAGTTCTTC
>-|-|TRBJ1-2|TRBV7-2
CASGEAWDNYGYTF
TGTGCCAGCGGTGAGGCCTGGGATAACTATGGCTACACCTTC
>-|few|TRBJ2-2|TRBV25-1
CASSVQGRHTGELFF
TGTGCCAGCAGTGTCCAGGGTAGGCACACCGGGGAGCTGTTTTTT
>TRBD1|-|TRBJ1-5|TRBV18
CASSPTGANSNQPQHF
TGTGCCAGCTCACCGACAGGGGCTAATAGCAATCAGCCCCAGCATTTT
>-|few|TRBJ2-1|TRBV20-1
CSARAPFPLRGTPYNEQFF
TGCAGTGCTAGAGCCCCATTTCCCCTCCGCGGGACCCCCTACAATGAGCAGTTCTTC
>TRBD2|-|TRBJ2-2|TRBV20-1
CSAQDVVAGTGELFF
TGCAGTGCCCAGGATGTCGTAGCGGGAACCGGGGAGCTGTTTTTT
>TRBD2|-|TRBJ2-7|TRBV12-5
CASGLAELSGRTYEQYF
TGTGCTAGTGGTTTGGCTGAACTAAGCGGGAGAACGTACGAGCAGTACTTC
>-|-|TRBJ2-7|TRBV20-1
CSARAGVEQYF
TGCAGTGCTAGAGCGGGGGTCGAGCAGTACTTC
>-|-|TRBJ2-1|TRBV20-1
CSARSWGLPTSYNEQFF
TGCAGTGCTAGATCTTGGGGACTTCCGACCTCCTACAATGAGCAGTTCTTC
>-|few|TRBJ1-6|TRBV27
CASSRGKMGSPLHF
TGTGCCAGCAGCCGGGGGAAGATGGGATCACCCCTCCACTTT
>-|few|TRBJ2-3|TRBV20-1
CSAQTGGTDTQYF
TGCAGTGCTCAGACCGGGGGCACAGATACGCAGTATTTT
>-|few|TRBJ2-1|TRBV9
CASSDGQEQFF
TGTGCCAGCAGTGATGGACAAGAGCAGTTCTTC
>-|medium-sized|TRBJ2-1|TRBV6-2/TRBV6-3
CASSYSLTSQDEQFF
TGTGCCAGCAGTTACTCGTTAACCAGTCAGGATGAGCAGTTCTTC
>TRBD1|-|TRBJ2-7|TRBV7-2
CASSPTGGPYEQYF
TGTGCCAGCAGCCCGACAGGGGGCCCCTACGAGCAGTACTTC
>-|-|TRBJ2-1|TRBV24-1
CATSDPRTLDEQFF
TGTGCCACCAGTGACCCACGGACCCTCGATGAGCAGTTCTTC
>TRBD1|few|TRBJ2-3|TRBV5-6
CASSLLDRGDTQYF
TGTGCCAGCAGCTTGCTCGACAGGGGAGATACGCAGTATTTT
>-|-|TRBJ1-2|TRBV6-1
CASSPGGPGLAGYTF
TGTGCCAGCAGCCCGGGCGGACCAGGGCTGGCTGGCTACACCTTC
>-|-|TRBJ2-4|TRBV7-8
CASSRDSMRDIQYF
TGTGCCAGCAGCCGCGACTCAATGCGGGACATTCAGTACTTC
>TRBD1|-|TRBJ2-3|TRBV29-1
CSALTGDTDTQYF
TGCAGCGCCCTGACAGGGGACACAGATACGCAGTATTTT
>TRBD1|-|TRBJ2-7|TRBV13
CASSPPTGTGIYEQYF
TGTGCCAGCAGCCCCCCAACCGGGACAGGGATCTACGAGCAGTACTTC
>TRBD2|few|TRBJ2-3|TRBV6-6
CASSYSGAREGGYTDTQYF
TGTGCCAGCAGTTACTCGGGAGCGCGGGAGGGAGGATACACAGATACGCAGTATTTT
>TRBD2|-|TRBJ2-3|TRBV11-3
CASSAASGSLDTQYF
TGTGCCAGCAGCGCGGCTAGCGGGAGTTTGGATACGCAGTATTTT
>TRBD2|few|TRBJ2-1|TRBV11-2
CASSLFVGRAGNNEQFF
TGTGCCAGCAGCTTATTTGTGGGAAGAGCGGGAAACAATGAGCAGTTCTTC
>-|few|TRBJ2-3|TRBV18
CASSPPRPDTQYF
TGTGCCAGCTCACCACCTCGCCCCGATACGCAGTATTTT
>-|few|TRBJ1-2|TRBV28
CASSWGQDYGYTF
TGTGCCAGCAGTTGGGGACAAGACTATGGCTACACCTTC
>TRBD1|-|TRBJ2-2|TRBV29-1
CSVVGTANTGELFF
TGCAGCGTTGTGGGGACAGCGAACACCGGGGAGCTGTTTTTT
>TRBD1|few|TRBJ2-1|TRBV20-1
CSAQTPGQKYNEQFF
TGCAGTGCTCAGACTCCGGGACAGAAATACAATGAGCAGTTCTTC
>-|-|TRBJ2-1|TRBV4-1
CASSQELAPEQFF
TGCGCCAGCAGCCAAGAATTAGCCCCCGAGCAGTTCTTC
>TRBD2|-|TRBJ2-3|TRBV7-2
CASSLSIVGGGADTQYF
TGTGCCAGCAGCTTATCCATAGTCGGCGGGGGGGCAGATACGCAGTATTTT
>-|few|TRBJ2-7|TRBV6-6
CASTQLATTYEQYF
TGTGCCAGCACCCAGCTAGCGACCACCTACGAGCAGTACTTC
>-|many|TRBJ2-4|TRBV20-1
CSARHQQGGKNIQYF
TGCAGTGCTAGGCACCAACAGGGAGGCAAAAACATTCAGTACTTC
>-|few|TRBJ2-1|TRBV9
CASSVGGRNNEQFF
TGTGCCAGCAGCGTCGGGGGACGCAACAATGAGCAGTTCTTC